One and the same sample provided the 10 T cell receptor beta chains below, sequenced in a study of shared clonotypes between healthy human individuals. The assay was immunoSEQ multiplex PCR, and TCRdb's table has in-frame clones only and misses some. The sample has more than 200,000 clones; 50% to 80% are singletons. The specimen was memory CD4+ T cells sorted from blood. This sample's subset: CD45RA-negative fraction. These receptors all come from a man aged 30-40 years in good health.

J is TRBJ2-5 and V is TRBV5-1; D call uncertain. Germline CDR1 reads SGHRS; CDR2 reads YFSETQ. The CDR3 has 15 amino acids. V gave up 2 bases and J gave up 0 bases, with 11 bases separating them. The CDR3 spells CASSFQASYQETQYF. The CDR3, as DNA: TGCGCCAGCAGCTTTCAGGCCTCGTACCAAGAGACCCAGTACTTC.

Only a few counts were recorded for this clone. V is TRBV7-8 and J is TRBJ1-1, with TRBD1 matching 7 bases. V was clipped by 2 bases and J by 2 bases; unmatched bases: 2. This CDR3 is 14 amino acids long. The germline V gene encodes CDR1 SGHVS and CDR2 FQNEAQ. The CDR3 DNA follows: TGTGCCAGCAGCTTAAGGACAGGTAACACTGAAGCTTTCTTT. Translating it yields CASSLRTGNTEAFF.

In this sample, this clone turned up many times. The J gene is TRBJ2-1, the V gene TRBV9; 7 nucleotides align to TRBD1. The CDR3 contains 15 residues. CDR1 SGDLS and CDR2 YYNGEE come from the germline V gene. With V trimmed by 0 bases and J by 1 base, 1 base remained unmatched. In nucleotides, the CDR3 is TGTGCCAGCAGCGTAGAGGGGGCATCCTACAATGAGCAGTTCTTC. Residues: CASSVEGASYNEQFF.

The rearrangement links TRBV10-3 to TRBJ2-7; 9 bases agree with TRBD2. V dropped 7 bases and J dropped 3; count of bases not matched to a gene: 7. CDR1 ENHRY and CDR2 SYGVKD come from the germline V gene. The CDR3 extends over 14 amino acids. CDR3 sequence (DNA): TGTGCCATCAACAATTTAGCGGGAGACTACGAGCAGTACTTC. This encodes CAINNLAGDYEQYF.

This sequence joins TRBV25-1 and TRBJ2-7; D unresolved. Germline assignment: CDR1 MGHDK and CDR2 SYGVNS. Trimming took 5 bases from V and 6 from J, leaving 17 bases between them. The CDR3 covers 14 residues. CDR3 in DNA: TGTGCCAGCAGTTCTCAAAAGAGTACGCGCGAGCAGTACTTC. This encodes CASSSQKSTREQYF.

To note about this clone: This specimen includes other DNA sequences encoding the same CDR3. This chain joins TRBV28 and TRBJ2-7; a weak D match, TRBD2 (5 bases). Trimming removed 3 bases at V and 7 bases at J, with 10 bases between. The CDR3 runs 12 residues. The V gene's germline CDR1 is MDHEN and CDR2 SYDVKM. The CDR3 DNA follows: TGTGCCAGCAGTTTGGTATCGGGAGAGCAGTACTTC. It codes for CASSLVSGEQYF.

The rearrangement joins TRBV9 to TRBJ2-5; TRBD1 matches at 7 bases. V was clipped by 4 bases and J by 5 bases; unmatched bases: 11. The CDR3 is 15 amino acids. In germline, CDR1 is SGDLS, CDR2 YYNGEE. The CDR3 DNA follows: TGTGCCAGCAGCCCACGACAGGGCATTGGCGAGACCCAGTACTTC. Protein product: CASSPRQGIGETQYF.

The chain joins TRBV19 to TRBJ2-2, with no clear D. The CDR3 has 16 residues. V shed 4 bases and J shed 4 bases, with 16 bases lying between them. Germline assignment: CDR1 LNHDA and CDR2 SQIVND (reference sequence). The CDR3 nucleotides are TGTGCCAGTAGTAAGGGCAGGATCTCGTCCACCGGGGAGCTGTTTTTT. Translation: CASSKGRISSTGELFF.

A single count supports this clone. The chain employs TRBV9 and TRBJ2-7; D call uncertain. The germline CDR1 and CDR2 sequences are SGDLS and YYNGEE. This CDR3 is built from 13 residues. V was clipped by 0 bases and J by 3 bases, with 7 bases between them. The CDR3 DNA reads TGTGCCAGCAGCGTAGGCCCCCTCTACGAGCAGTACTTC. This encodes CASSVGPLYEQYF.

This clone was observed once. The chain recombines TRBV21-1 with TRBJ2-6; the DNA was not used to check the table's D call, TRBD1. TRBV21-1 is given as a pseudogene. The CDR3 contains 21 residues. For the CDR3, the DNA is TGTGCCAGCAGCAAACTAGGGGATTCGGGGACAGGCTACTCTGGGGCCAACGTCCTGACTTTC. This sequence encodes CASSKLGDSGTGYSGANVLTF.